A single sample is the source of the 21 T cell receptor beta chains below, sequenced in a study of early stage breast cancer tumors. The data were produced by immunoSEQ multiplex PCR, yet TCRdb's version contains in-frame clones alone and is incomplete. The repertoire holds about 5,000 clones, with almost 65% as singletons. Sequencing input: breast tumor tissue. The receptor source for this set is a person in their fifties with breast cancer.

This chain connects TRBV6-6 to TRBJ2-7, with 8 bases that match TRBD2. J was trimmed by 9 bases and V by 7 bases; bases with no gene match: 5. Germline V gene sequence: CDR1 MNHNY, CDR2 SVGAGI (reference sequence). The CDR3 length is 11 residues. The CDR3 coding sequence is TGTGCCAGCACAGCGGGGGTATGGCAGTACTTC. Protein: CASTAGVWQYF.

The rearrangement links TRBV30 to TRBJ1-5; TRBD1 might be the D (5 bases). Trimming removed 0 bases at V and 6 bases at J, with 18 bases between. The CDR3 is 16 amino acids. CDR1 is GTSNPN, CDR2 SVGIG, per germline (reference sequence). The CDR3 region has the DNA TGTGCCTGGAGTGTGGGGGGGGACGGCCGATTTCAGCCCCAGCATTTT. Translating it yields CAWSVGGDGRFQPQHF. Complete variable domain (other parts from reference TRBV30 and TRBJ1-5): SQTIHQWPATLVQPVGSPLSLECTVEGTSNPNLYWYRQAAGRGLQLLFYSVGIGQISSEVPQNLSASRPQDRQFILSSKKLLLSDSGFYLCAWSVGGDGRFQPQHFGDGTRLSIL.

This clone is medium-sized (0.01 to 0.1%) by share. This chain connects TRBV28 to TRBJ1-2; 8 bases match TRBD1. From germline, CDR1 is MDHEN and CDR2 SYDVKM. V was clipped by 6 bases and J by 1 base; unmatched bases: 7. The CDR3 has 15 residues. The CDR3 bases are TGTGCCAGCAGGGTCGGACAGGGCCTTAACTATGGCTACACCTTC. Translating gives CASRVGQGLNYGYTF.

This clone has a single count. The chain links TRBV18 to TRBJ1-2, with 8 bases identical to TRBD1. From germline, CDR1 is KGHSH and CDR2 LQKENI. With 2 bases clipped from V and 2 bases from J, the junction kept 4 bases outside the gene matches. The length of the CDR3 is 15 residues. The CDR3 DNA is TGTGCCAGCTCACCAGGGAACAGGGGGAACTATGGCTACACCTTC. Translation gives CASSPGNRGNYGYTF.

This chain joins TRBV18 and TRBJ1-4; the D is unclear. V lost 1 base, J lost 0 bases, and 18 bases lay in between. The CDR3 contains 19 residues. Germline assignment: CDR1 KGHSH and CDR2 LQKENI. As DNA, the CDR3 is TGTGCCAGCTCACCACAAGGAAATTCGGGTTCTACAACTAATGAAAAACTGTTTTTT. The encoded protein is CASSPQGNSGSTTNEKLFF.

This rearrangement joins TRBV2 to TRBJ1-1, with TRBD1 matching 7 bases. The CDR3 has 13 amino acids. V shed 9 bases, J shed 0 bases, and the junction held 4 bases outside the gene matches. Germline V CDR1 and CDR2: SNHLY, FYNNEI. In DNA form, the CDR3 reads TGTGCCAGGTCGACAGGGATGAACACTGAAGCTTTCTTT. It codes for CARSTGMNTEAFF.

The J gene is TRBJ2-1, the V gene TRBV19, with 8 bases aligning to TRBD2. The CDR3 runs to 15 residues. Germline trimming cut 4 bases from V and 1 base from J; bases unmatched to any gene: 3. Germline V gives CDR1 LNHDA, CDR2 SQIVND (reference sequence). CDR3 DNA: TGTGCCAGTAGTACCACTAGCGGATCCTACAATGAGCAGTTCTTC. Amino acid sequence: CASSTTSGSYNEQFF.

This clone was observed a few times. CDR3 coding DNA: TGTGCCAGCACCAGTTCCTATGGCTACACCTTC. It translates to CASTSSYGYTF. V is TRBV25-1 and J is TRBJ1-2; D is ambiguous. The CDR3 contains 11 residues. CDR1 MGHDK and CDR2 SYGVNS come from the germline V gene. Deletions cut 7 bases from V and 4 bases from J, with 7 bases between.

The genes are TRBV5-4 and TRBJ2-7, with 10 bases identical to TRBD2. The CDR3 runs to 16 residues. Germline lookup yields CDR1 SGHNT and CDR2 YYREEE (reference sequence). The V gene end was trimmed by 2 bases and the J gene end by 4 bases; junction bases not matched to a gene: 9. In DNA form, the CDR3 reads TGTGCCAGCAGCTTTATAAGCGGGAGGGCCTTGTACGAGCAGTACTTC. It translates to CASSFISGRALYEQYF.

A remark on this clone: Relative to the germline gene, one junction end is altered; a read error may explain this. V gene TRBV5-5 combines with J gene TRBJ2-3; 12 nucleotides agree with TRBD2. The CDR3 spans 16 residues. Germline CDR1 SGHKS, CDR2 YYEKEE (reference sequence). CDR3 region: CASRSSGGANTDTQYF. DNA of the CDR3: TGCGCCAGCAGGTCTAGCGGGGGGGCCAACACAGATACGCAGTATTTT. Full variable domain (rest looked up from reference TRBV5-5 and TRBJ2-3): DAGVTQSPTHLIKTRGQQVTLRCSPISGHKSVSWYQQVLGQGPQFIFQYYEKEERGRGNFPDRFSARQFPNYSSELNVNALLLGDSALYLCASRSSGGANTDTQYFGPGTRLTVL.

V usage is TRBV7-6 and J usage is TRBJ1-4, with 7 bases fitting TRBD1. The J segment lost 7 bases and the V segment lost 5 bases, leaving 19 bases of the junction unmatched. The CDR3 covers 18 residues. Germline-derived CDR1 and CDR2 are SGHVS and FNYEAQ. The CDR3 nucleotides are TGTGCCAGCAGCCGAGAGGCAGGGGGGGTCCAATATTCTGAAAAACTGTTTTTT. As protein: CASSREAGGVQYSEKLFF.

This chain connects TRBV19 to TRBJ2-7; 7 nucleotides match TRBD2. V lost 3 bases, J lost 8 bases, and 4 bases stayed unmatched. Germline CDR1 and CDR2: LNHDA and SQIVND (reference sequence). The CDR3 runs 12 residues. CDR3 DNA: TGTGCCAGTAGTATGGCTAGCGGACAGCAGTACTTC. This translates into CASSMASGQQYF.

The genes are TRBV19 and TRBJ1-1, with TRBD1 as a possible D gene (5 bases). Germline lookup yields CDR1 LNHDA and CDR2 SQIVND (reference sequence). The CDR3 consists of 13 residues. The germline V and J ends were trimmed by 7 bases and 4 bases, with 13 bases remaining between them. DNA of the CDR3: TGTGCCAGTAACCCGGGGGGGAGCACTGAAGCTTTCTTT. Its protein product is CASNPGGSTEAFF. Full variable domain (outside the CDR3, taken from reference TRBV19 and TRBJ1-1): DGGITQSPKYLFRKEGQNVTLSCEQNLNHDAMYWYRQDPGQGLRLIYYSQIVNDFQKGDIAEGYSVSREKKESFPLTVTSAQKNPTAFYLCASNPGGSTEAFFGQGTRLTVV.

The chain joins TRBV19 to TRBJ1-5; perhaps TRBD1 as D (5 bases). CDR3 length: 15 amino acids. V was pared by 7 bases and J by 6 bases, with 19 bases between. Germline V gene data show CDR1 as LNHDA and CDR2 as SQIVND (reference sequence). CDR3 DNA: TGTGCCAGTACCGCCCCCCAGGGCGTTAGTCAGCCCCAGCATTTT. As protein: CASTAPQGVSQPQHF.

The rearrangement joins TRBV7-9 to TRBJ1-5; a weak D match, TRBD1 (5 bases). CDR1 SEHNR and CDR2 FQNEAQ come from the germline V gene (reference sequence). The V and J ends lost 5 bases and 3 bases respectively, with 8 bases between them. CDR3 length equals 13 residues. Here the CDR3 reads CASSRQNNQPQHF. Here the CDR3 DNA reads TGTGCCAGCAGCCGACAGAACAATCAGCCCCAGCATTTT.

This clone has just a few counts. The J gene is TRBJ2-4, the V gene TRBV6-5, with TRBD1 matching 8 bases. This CDR3 comprises 13 residues. The V gene end was trimmed by 4 bases and the J gene end by 4 bases; junction bases not matched to a gene: 0. The germline gives CDR1 MNHEY, CDR2 SVGAGI. The CDR3 sequence is CASSWTGKNIQYF. As DNA, the CDR3 is TGTGCCAGCAGTTGGACAGGGAAAAACATTCAGTACTTC.

In DNA form, the CDR3 reads TGTGCCAGCAGCAAAGCCGAGGGAGGGGAGGCAACCTACGAGCAGTACTTC. Its translation is CASSKAEGGEATYEQYF. This chain connects TRBV4-2 to TRBJ2-7; the match to TRBD2 covers 7 bases. V trimming: 5 bases; J trimming: 2 bases; junction bases outside the gene matches: 15. There are 17 residues in the CDR3. The V gene's germline CDR1 is LGHNA and CDR2 YNFKEQ.

The genes are TRBV28 and TRBJ1-6, with D unresolved. The CDR3 has 17 residues. Trimming stripped 3 bases from V and 0 bases from J, with 12 bases between. Germline CDR1 and CDR2: MDHEN and SYDVKM. Written as DNA, the CDR3 is TGTGCCAGCAGTTTTTTCAGCTCCAGCTCCTATAATTCACCCCTCCACTTT. The encoded protein is CASSFFSSSSYNSPLHF.

The J gene is TRBJ2-7, the V gene TRBV28, with a tentative D call TRBD1 (6 bases). The CDR3 covers 15 residues. V was clipped by 1 base and J by 1 base, with 11 bases between them. Germline values: CDR1 MDHEN, CDR2 SYDVKM. In DNA form, the CDR3 reads TGTGCCAGCAGTTTATATCCCCAGGGGTCCTACGAGCAGTACTTC. This codes for CASSLYPQGSYEQYF. The full variable domain, in which reference TRBV28 and TRBJ2-7 provide the parts outside the CDR3, is DVKVTQSSRYLVKRTGEKVFLECVQDMDHENMFWYRQDPGLGLRLIYFSYDVKMKEKGDIPEGYSVSREKKERFSLILESASTNQTSMYLCASSLYPQGSYEQYFGPGTRLTVT.

This clone turned up a few times. The J gene is TRBJ2-3, the V gene TRBV13; unclear D gene. The germline V gene has CDR1 PRHDT and CDR2 FYEKMQ (reference sequence). The V and J ends lost 1 base and 0 bases respectively, with 11 bases between them. This CDR3 contains 16 residues. In DNA form, the CDR3 reads TGTGCCAGCAGCTTAGCGACTGTACCAAGCACAGATACGCAGTATTTT. It codes for CASSLATVPSTDTQYF. Drawing the rest from reference TRBV13 and TRBJ2-3, the complete variable domain is AAGVIQSPRHLIKEKRETATLKCYPIPRHDTVYWYQQGPGQDPQFLISFYEKMQSDKGSIPDRFSAQQFSDYHSELNMSSLELGDSALYFCASSLATVPSTDTQYFGPGTRLTVL.

The rearrangement joins TRBV11-3 to TRBJ2-2, with 9 nucleotides matching TRBD1. The CDR3 runs to 19 residues. Losses at the gene ends were 5 bases for V and 4 bases for J; bases not matched to a gene: 17. Germline lookup yields CDR1 SGHNT and CDR2 YENEEA. As DNA, the CDR3 is TGTGCCAGCAGCCCCGGACAGGGGAAAGGGACCGGGAGCACCGGGGAGCTGTTTTTT. It translates to CASSPGQGKGTGSTGELFF.